The 17 T cell receptor beta chains below were found in one sample sequenced in a study of OX40 agonist ivuxolimab in advanced cancers. The table came from immunoSEQ multiplex PCR; TCRdb's copy has only in-frame clones and leaves some out. The sample has about 80,000 clones; about four fifths are singletons. This sample comprised CD4+ or CD8+ T cells sorted from blood, obtained in a trial of the OX40 agonist ivuxolimab. All receptors derive from an adult with an advanced solid tumor such as melanoma, head and neck, liver or kidney cancer.

V and J are TRBV6-6 and TRBJ2-3; unclear D gene. This CDR3 contains 12 residues. CDR1 and CDR2 (germline): MNHNY, SVGAGI (reference sequence). The V end was cut by 8 bases, the J end by 2 bases, with 8 bases between. CDR3 bases: TGTGCCAGCTCCCCGAACACAGATACGCAGTATTTT. Protein: CASSPNTDTQYF.

This rearrangement joins TRBV7-6 to TRBJ1-2; tentative D call: TRBD1 (5 bases). Trimming removed 5 bases from V and 7 bases from J, with 17 bases in between. Germline values: CDR1 SGHVS, CDR2 FNYEAQ. This CDR3 comprises 14 residues. The CDR3 sequence is CASSLQRTRRGYTF. The CDR3 region has the DNA TGTGCCAGCAGCCTCCAGCGGACAAGACGTGGCTACACCTTC.

The chain couples TRBV6-6 to TRBJ2-1, with D uncertain. The V end lost 5 bases, the J end lost 7 bases, and 9 bases lay between the germline ends. The CDR3 spans 12 residues. Germline CDR1 MNHNY, CDR2 SVGAGI (reference sequence). This CDR3 is CASSQVGNEQFF. CDR3 coding DNA: TGTGCCAGCAGTCAGGTCGGGAATGAGCAGTTCTTC.

The chain links TRBV10-3 to TRBJ2-4; D gene uncertain. The germline gives CDR1 ENHRY, CDR2 SYGVKD. This CDR3 region has 16 residues. With 3 bases removed from V and 0 bases from J, the gap between germline ends came to 12 bases. For the CDR3, the DNA is TGTGCCATCAGTGACTCCCTTGGAATAGCCAAAAACATTCAGTACTTC. This sequence encodes CAISDSLGIAKNIQYF.

The rearrangement links TRBV5-1 to TRBJ2-7, with 10 nucleotides matching TRBD2. Germline V gives CDR1 SGHRS, CDR2 YFSETQ. The CDR3 contains 17 residues. V lost 3 bases and J lost 7; bases outside the gene matches: 16. CDR3 in amino acids: CASSSLGASGRSREQYF. The CDR3 DNA follows: TGCGCCAGCAGCTCATTGGGGGCTAGCGGGAGATCTCGGGAGCAGTACTTC.

This sequence joins TRBV5-1 and TRBJ2-3, with TRBD2 matching 9 bases. Germline-derived CDR1 and CDR2 are SGHRS and YFSETQ. The CDR3 sequence is 16 residues long. J lost 5 bases, V lost 4 bases, and 11 bases had no gene match. The CDR3 sequence is CASSGAAGGLGDTQYF. CDR3 nucleotides: TGCGCCAGCAGCGGGGCGGCGGGGGGGCTAGGAGATACGCAGTATTTT. The full variable domain, rest sourced from reference TRBV5-1 and TRBJ2-3, is KAGVTQTPRYLIKTRGQQVTLSCSPISGHRSVSWYQQTPGQGLQFLFEYFSETQRNKGNFPGRFSGRQFSNSRSEMNVSTLELGDSALYLCASSGAAGGLGDTQYFGPGTRLTVL.

The chain carries TRBV5-6 and TRBJ2-1; 11 bases match TRBD2. Germline CDR1 reads SGHDT; CDR2 reads YYEEEE. Unmatched junction bases numbered 4, after V lost 1 base and J lost 10 bases. The length of the CDR3 is 14 residues. CDR3 residues: CASSLTSGRGEQFF. CDR3 nucleotide sequence: TGTGCCAGCAGCTTGACTAGCGGGAGAGGCGAGCAGTTCTTC.

A few counts support this clone. This chain links TRBV5-4 with TRBJ1-3, with 7 bases matching TRBD1. From germline, CDR1 is SGHNT and CDR2 YYREEE (reference sequence). Germline trimming cut 2 bases from V and 0 bases from J; bases unmatched to any gene: 2. The CDR3 is 15 amino acids. The CDR3 protein is CASSFGQASGNTIYF. The CDR3 bases are TGTGCCAGCAGCTTTGGACAGGCCTCTGGAAACACCATATATTTT.

The V call is TRBV11-3, the J call TRBJ2-2, with D possibly being TRBD1 (5 bases). The germline V gene encodes CDR1 SGHNT and CDR2 YENEEA. V was shortened by 5 bases and J by 6 bases, with 10 bases between the two germline ends. The CDR3 covers 13 residues. CDR3 protein: CASSLRDPGELFF. CDR3 DNA sequence: TGTGCCAGCAGCCTCAGGGATCCCGGGGAGCTGTTTTTT.

V and J are TRBV11-2 and TRBJ1-4; unclear D gene. Trimming left V 1 base short and J 3 bases short, with 9 bases between. From germline, CDR1 is SGHAT and CDR2 FQNNGV. The CDR3 is made up of 15 amino acids. The CDR3 DNA follows: TGTGCCAGCAGCTTAGGAGGCAGATCTAATGAAAAACTGTTTTTT. Amino acids: CASSLGGRSNEKLFF. Together with reference TRBV11-2 and TRBJ1-4, the CDR3 gives the full variable domain: EAGVAQSPRYKIIEKRQSVAFWCNPISGHATLYWYQQILGQGPKLLIQFQNNGVVDDSQLPKDRFSAERLKGVDSTLKIQPAKLEDSAVYLCASSLGGRSNEKLFFGSGTQLSVL.

The CDR3 loop is CASRLETGTSGRERQSHEQFF. The DNA of the CDR3 is TGTGCCAGCAGATTGGAGACAGGCACTAGCGGGAGGGAGCGCCAGTCCCATGAGCAGTTCTTC. The chain couples TRBV27 to TRBJ2-1, with 13 bases identical to TRBD2. The CDR3 consists of 21 residues. The J segment lost 8 bases and the V segment lost 6 bases, leaving 25 bases of the junction unmatched. CDR1 and CDR2 from the germline V gene are MNHEY and SMNVEV (reference sequence).

V is TRBV29-1 and J is TRBJ1-2; tentatively, D is TRBD1 (6 bases). Looked up from germline, CDR1 is SQVTM and CDR2 is ANQGSEA. The V end lost 4 bases, the J end lost 0 bases, and 9 bases lay between the germline ends. The CDR3 loop spans 13 amino acids. Here the CDR3 reads CSVGTESNYGYTF. CDR3 DNA: TGCAGCGTTGGGACAGAGTCTAACTATGGCTACACCTTC.

The rearrangement links TRBV19 to TRBJ2-3; perhaps TRBD2 as D (5 bases). The length of the CDR3 is 12 residues. Germline V lookup: CDR1 LNHDA, CDR2 SQIVND (reference sequence). V was shortened by 10 bases and J by 7 bases, with 15 bases between the two germline ends. Here the CDR3 reads CATRTEGNTQYF. DNA of the CDR3: TGTGCCACCAGAACCGAGGGAAATACGCAGTATTTT.

This chain connects TRBV5-8 to TRBJ2-7, with 7 bases that match TRBD1. V shed 4 bases, J shed 4 bases, and the junction held 2 bases outside the gene matches. CDR1 is SGHTS, CDR2 YDEGEE, per germline. This CDR3 spans 12 amino acids. The CDR3 loop reads CASSQQGYEQYF. The CDR3 coding sequence is TGTGCCAGCAGCCAACAGGGGTACGAGCAGTACTTC.

The chain carries TRBV7-7 and TRBJ2-5; no reliable D call. The germline CDR1 and CDR2 sequences are SSHAT and FNYEAQ (reference sequence). V was shortened by 2 bases and J by 12 bases, with 16 bases between the two germline ends. CDR3 length equals 13 residues. CDR3 bases: TGTGCCAGCAGCTTAATTCAGGCCGGAGAGGAGTACTTC. Translated, it gives CASSLIQAGEEYF. Variable domain in full (rest from reference TRBV7-7 and TRBJ2-5): GAGVSQSPRYKVTKRGQDVTLRCDPISSHATLYWYQQALGQGPEFLTYFNYEAQPDKSGLPSDRFSAERPEGSISTLTIQRTEQRDSAMYRCASSLIQAGEEYFGPGTRLLVL.

This clone has only one observation. V usage is TRBV7-2 and J usage is TRBJ1-6, with D maybe TRBD1 (5 bases). Trimming shortened V by 3 bases and J by 14 bases, and 17 bases separated the two germline ends. The CDR3 runs to 14 residues. Germline CDR1 and CDR2: SGHTA and FQGNSA. The CDR3: CASSFRPGTPALHF. In DNA, the CDR3 is TGTGCCAGCAGCTTTCGACCCGGGACGCCGGCCCTCCACTTT.

This sequence joins TRBV7-6 and TRBJ2-2; D is ambiguous. The CDR3 totals 16 residues. Germline-derived CDR1 and CDR2 are SGHVS and FNYEAQ. V lost 3 bases to trimming and J lost 3 bases, with 14 bases between them. In nucleotides, the CDR3 is TGTGCCAGCAGCTTCGGTACTCGCGTATACACCGGGGAGCTGTTTTTT. Its protein is CASSFGTRVYTGELFF.